This is a list of T cell receptor beta chains from one sample in a study of CD8+CD57+ T cells in acquired aplastic anemia. TCRdb re-derived calls from the reads in MiXCR, one entry per CDR3 protein. Among 210,000 or so distinct CDR3 sequences, roughly 53% were seen once, and the ten largest hold roughly 21%. The specimen was sorted CD4+, CD8+, or CD8+CD57+ T cells (not recorded which) from PBMCs. The receptors originated from a human donor with aplastic anemia. Each CDR3 is given with its conserved first and last residue. A D gene is named only where the DNA matches it firmly.

D gene,V gene,J gene,CDR3 protein
-,TRBV15,TRBJ1-3,CATSRGGAQGNTIYF
TRBD2,TRBV20-1,TRBJ2-1,CSALSGVGSMDEQFF
-,TRBV28,TRBJ2-3,CASSEMRDTQYF
-,TRBV4-1,TRBJ1-2,CASSQANYGYTF
-,TRBV15,TRBJ1-2,CATSSPTAGYTF
TRBD1,TRBV4-1,TRBJ1-5,CASSLIQGDYQPQHF
TRBD1,TRBV2,TRBJ1-1,CASRTGVLMNTEAFF
-,TRBV19,TRBJ1-2,CASRDDTGHLGYGYTF
-,TRBV3-2,TRBJ2-5,CASSQAEQTQYF
-,TRBV6-2/TRBV6-3,TRBJ1-2,CASSATGTGYGYTF
TRBD1,TRBV20-1,TRBJ2-7,CSATRDSVPYEQYF
-,TRBV15,TRBJ1-5,CATGADSNQPQHF
TRBD1,TRBV7-8,TRBJ1-5,CASSLGGQVGGQPQHF
-,TRBV28,TRBJ2-5,CASSLFQETQYF
-,TRBV10-3,TRBJ1-1,CAITGGRDNTEAFF
TRBD1,TRBV24-1,TRBJ1-4,CATSDLTQRTGVNEKLFF
-,TRBV24-1,TRBJ1-2,CATSDLGRNYGYTF
-,TRBV7-9,TRBJ1-6,CASSKQTESAYNSPLHF
TRBD1,TRBV12-3/TRBV12-4,TRBJ1-2,CASAKTGAGYTF
-,TRBV6-1,TRBJ1-4,CASSEIGGWLFF
-,TRBV2,TRBJ1-4,CASSPPTVEKLFF
-,TRBV10-3,TRBJ1-2,CAMSEVGGNYGYTF
-,TRBV7-2,TRBJ2-7,CASSLAAGQGHEQYF
-,TRBV25-1,TRBJ2-1,CASSPNGQGGSYNEQFF
-,TRBV13,TRBJ2-3,CASSVAPAPTDTQYF
-,TRBV24-1,-,CATSDVTSYEQYF
-,TRBV20-1,TRBJ2-3,CSARESLRFDRLTDTQYF
TRBD1,TRBV7-7,TRBJ2-2,CASRTGPYTGELFF
TRBD1,TRBV7-6,TRBJ2-7,CASSPRTGTGFHEQYF
-,TRBV5-4,TRBJ1-1,CASRLVLQARNTEAFF
-,TRBV6-6,TRBJ1-4,CASSYDWGATNEKLFF
TRBD2,TRBV6-5,TRBJ2-4,CASSPPGGGHQLAKNIQYF
TRBD2,TRBV5-8,TRBJ2-1,CASSILAGNNNEQFF
-,TRBV15,TRBJ2-2,CATSIPRGTGELFF
-,TRBV19,TRBJ1-3,CASTKQLFSGNTIYF